Sequencing of this T cell receptor beta chain was carried out in a study of CD8 T cells in Susac syndrome. Looked up from germline, CDR1 is MGHDK and CDR2 is SYGVNS. The CDR3 covers 14 residues. V lost 5 bases, J lost 6 bases, and 16 bases lay in between. TCR beta was sequenced from blood CD8+ and CD4+ T cells. TEMRA cells were FACS-enriched, with CD8+ and CD4+ T cells isolated negatively. Random hexamers primed reverse transcription of about 0.5 to 1 ug RNA. TCRdb re-called the immunoSEQ multiplex PCR reads through MiXCR, storing one row per CDR3 protein. The data contain around 200,000 distinct CDR3 sequences, roughly 95% of them singletons.

Sequencing was performed on CD4+ T cells from PBMCs. The chain couples TRBV25-1 to TRBJ1-2, with TRBD1 as a possible D gene (5 bases). The source of this sequence is a human donor in good health. The chain's CDR3 is CASSSVRGTNGYTF. For the CDR3, the DNA is TGTGCCAGCAGTTCAGTGAGGGGCACAAATGGCTACACCTTC.